This is a list of T cell receptor beta chains from one sample in a study of beta chain features in type 1 diabetes. The assay was immunoSEQ multiplex PCR, and TCRdb's table has in-frame clones only and misses some. The sample comprises about 150,000 clones, about 9.2% of which are singletons, and roughly 0.7% rests with the top ten. Specimen: central memory CD4+ T cells from blood. The receptors shown here come from a man younger than 35 in good health. Both conserved end residues are part of each CDR3.

v_gene	j_gene	CDR3aa
TRBV7-2	TRBJ2-1	CASTVTSDRNEQFF
TRBV10-1	TRBJ2-1	CASRLAGGPYNEQFF
TRBV11-2	TRBJ2-3	CASSLSLMGGTQYF
TRBV15	TRBJ1-5	CATSRDSLSNQPQHF
TRBV6-5	TRBJ1-2	CASNTRGRIGYGYTF
TRBV9	TRBJ2-7	CASSSMDRIDSYEQYF
TRBV6-1	TRBJ1-1	CASPGSISEAFF
TRBV7-9	TRBJ2-5	CASSSGGTETQYF
TRBV11-2	TRBJ1-6	CASSSYSPLHF
TRBV25-1	TRBJ2-2	CASSALAGDPANTGELFF
TRBV5-4	TRBJ2-1	CASSLTGDSYNEQFF
TRBV7-9	TRBJ2-5	CASIMSGTVQETQYF
TRBV6-6	TRBJ1-2	CAVGQISYGYTF
TRBV19	TRBJ2-2	CASSPDRGRELFF
TRBV4-1	TRBJ2-5	CASSQGDREGETQYF
TRBV6-5	TRBJ2-5	CASATVQETQYF
TRBV6-1	TRBJ2-3	CASSVTLGRDTQYF
TRBV5-1	TRBJ2-1	CASSSPTGRGNEQFF
TRBV7-8	TRBJ2-5	CASSLSMMGASTETQYF
TRBV2	TRBJ2-3	CASSEGQVSSTDTQYF
TRBV27	TRBJ1-4	CASTRQGGEKLFF
TRBV30	TRBJ2-5	CAWGTGHLDETQYF
TRBV27	TRBJ1-5	CASSFEGGGQPQHF
TRBV11-3	TRBJ2-3	CASSLGLAGAIDTQYF
TRBV6-5	TRBJ1-1	CASSPPPGMPAEAFF
TRBV7-2	TRBJ2-1	CASSPARGSNNEQFF
TRBV7-2	TRBJ2-1	CASSLTGQDNEQFF
TRBV7-2	TRBJ1-1	CASSPHFLAFF